The sequence of this TCR beta chain was determined in a study of cytomegalovirus exposure and HLA in healthy donors. Study results and caveats: Sequencing likely generated an artifact that appeared as a cluster of highly shared sequence variants. It was about 150 TCR beta chains that were listed as cytomegalovirus-associated. Data from an earlier analysis indicated that most TCR beta V segments were productive either about 87% or about 30% of the time.

PCR primers comprised 60 Vbeta and 13 Jbeta primers. Clones were read by immunoSEQ multiplex PCR, and TCRdb kept only the in-frame ones, dropping some. This table has about 220,000 clones, under 80% appearing once. With 3 bases removed from V and 0 bases from J, the gap between germline ends came to 9 bases. The CDR3 covers 15 residues. Germline CDR1 reads ENHRY; CDR2 reads SYGVKD. Worth noting for this clone: Its antigen remains unknown.

The chain has TRBV10-3 and TRBJ1-5; a weak D match, TRBD1 (5 bases). Sequencing input: PBMCs. The sequence was obtained from a woman in her twenties or thirties in good health and CMV-seronegative. The CDR3 protein is CAISEDSYSNQPQHF. The CDR3 coding sequence is TGTGCCATCAGTGAAGACAGCTATAGCAATCAGCCCCAGCATTTT.